This T cell receptor (gamma chain) originates from a study of Vδ1+ human thymocytes. Study-level findings and limits: Despite high sort purity, about 20% of thymic T cell receptor delta sequences were Vdelta2. Thymic TRG and TRD repertoires appeared highly polyclonal.

Sequences come from RNA converted to cDNA by reverse transcription. The CDR3 regions were amplified by multiplex PCR from V-gene primers to a constant-region primer. TCRdb re-called the multiplex PCR reads via CATT. The sample has tens of thousands of gamma-chain clones; about an eighth are singletons. The CDR3 covers 13 residues. J lost 1 base, V lost 4 bases, and 4 bases had no gene match. In germline, CDR1 is VENAVY, CDR2 YDSYNSRV. This clone showed up just a few times. Its antigen is as yet unknown. Thymocytes were sorted as CD3+ TCRVdelta1+ TCRVdelta2- after alphabeta T cell depletion. The chain employs TRGV8 and TRGJ1 or TRGJ2. The sample comprised Vdelta1+ gamma-delta thymocytes from the thymus. Subset denoted: FACS-sorted CD3+ TCRalphabeta- TCRVdelta1+ TCRVdelta2- thymocytes. This TCR derives from a child under two years old who had congenital heart surgery. CDR3 amino acids: CATWDDNYYKKLF. The CDR3 nucleotides are TGTGCCACCTGGGACGATAATTATTATAAGAAACTCTTT.